The source of this T cell receptor (beta chain) is a study of cytomegalovirus exposure and HLA in healthy donors. CDR1 and CDR2 from the germline V gene are SGHNT and YYREEE (reference sequence). CDR3 length equals 13 residues. V was pared by 1 base and J by 2 bases, with 6 bases between. The protocol was immunoSEQ multiplex PCR, while the TCRdb copy is restricted to in-frame clones and leaves out a portion. The repertoire holds approximately 150,000 clones, with around 86% as singletons. The TCR originated in a man aged 18 to 35 in good health and CMV-seropositive. Sequenced sample: PBMCs. This chain joins TRBV5-4 and TRBJ1-1; D not resolved. The DNA for the CDR3 is TGTGCCAGCAGCTTGAGAACAAACACTGAAGCTTTCTTT. Translating it yields CASSLRTNTEAFF.